Sequencing of this T cell receptor (beta chain) was carried out in a study of pediatric ulcerative colitis. To note about this clone: Its antigen is not known.

Samples were sequenced at Survey level, maximum 500,000 reads. Measured with immunoSEQ multiplex PCR; TCRdb has only the in-frame clones, and not every one. The sample lists roughly 54,000 clones, 87% occurring once. Germline V lookup: CDR1 SGHNT, CDR2 YENEEA. The ends were cut back, 4 bases at V and 5 bases at J, with 22 bases in the middle. The CDR3 contains 17 residues. Study results and limitations: Substantially fewer templates came from a couple of patients' blood samples. Repertoires came from total lymphocyte DNA, so rare subsets like regulatory T cells may be missed.

The rearrangement joins TRBV11-3 to TRBJ2-3; the D gene is possibly TRBD1 (6 bases). The sample comprised blood. The sequence was collected from a boy between 10 and 17 years old who was a control in a study of pediatric ulcerative colitis. The CDR3 DNA sequence: TGTGCCAGCAGCTCAAAACAGGGAACCCCCAGTGGAGATACGCAGTATTTT. As protein: CASSSKQGTPSGDTQYF.